The rows below give T cell receptor beta chains drawn from one sample of a study of cytomegalovirus exposure and HLA in healthy donors. Sequencing was performed with immunoSEQ multiplex PCR; in TCRdb, only in-frame clones are kept and a portion is missing. Seen here are tens of thousands of clones, approximately 68% observed once, and the top ten hold approximately 9.9%. Sequencing was performed on PBMCs. The receptor set was obtained from a woman in her twenties or thirties in good health and CMV-seronegative. Each CDR3 is given with its conserved first and last residue. The D gene is left open where the match is weak. Clone size is shown for a subset of rows, as once, few, many or a class of expanded clone.

>few|TRBV7-8|-|TRBJ1-1
TGTGCCAGCAGCTTAGAGACAGCGAACACTGAAGCTTTCTTT
CASSLETANTEAFF
>-|TRBV5-1|-|TRBJ2-3
TGCGCCAGCACCCCCGGGGTGGGGGGTTCCCCAGATACGCAGTATTTT
CASTPGVGGSPDTQYF
>-|TRBV30|-|TRBJ1-2
TGTGCCTCGGAGTCCCCAGCCGATAACTATGGCTACACCTTC
CASESPADNYGYTF
>few|TRBV7-3|-|TRBJ2-3
TGTGCCAGCAGCTCGCCCCTTGCGCTGAACACAGATACGCAGTATTTT
CASSSPLALNTDTQYF
>-|TRBV6-5|TRBD1|TRBJ1-1
TGTGCCAGCAGTTACGCGCAGGGGGCGTTGAACACTGAAGCTTTCTTT
CASSYAQGALNTEAFF
>-|TRBV13|TRBD2|TRBJ2-3
TGTGCCAGCAGTCCCGGGACTAGAAAAAACACAGATACGCAGTATTTT
CASSPGTRKNTDTQYF
>-|TRBV14|-|TRBJ1-1
TGTGCCAGCAGCCTCTCCCGGGGGACCGAAGCTTTCTTT
CASSLSRGTEAFF
>few|TRBV7-6|-|TRBJ2-1
TGTGCCAGCAGCTTAGGTCGCAATGAGCAGTTCTTC
CASSLGRNEQFF
>-|TRBV6-4|TRBD1|TRBJ1-6
TGTGCCAGCAGTAGAACCGGGACAGGGGATTCACCCCTCCACTTT
CASSRTGTGDSPLHF
>-|TRBV28|TRBD1|TRBJ1-6
TGTGCCAGCAGTTTCCGGGACAGGGGTTTTTCACCCCTCCACTTT
CASSFRDRGFSPLHF
>-|TRBV5-1|-|TRBJ1-1
TGCGCCAGCAGGGACTGGGAGAACACTGAAGCTTTCTTT
CASRDWENTEAFF
>-|TRBV28|TRBD1|TRBJ2-7
TGTGCCAGCAGGAGGGACAGGGTCCACGAGCAGTACTTC
CASRRDRVHEQYF
>-|TRBV7-9|-|TRBJ2-1
TGTGCCAGCAGCTTAGCTGTAGGAGGAAATGAGCAGTTCTTC
CASSLAVGGNEQFF
>-|TRBV18|-|TRBJ1-1
TGTGCCAGCTCACCACCGCAGGGGATGCGCACTGAAGCTTTCTTT
CASSPPQGMRTEAFF
>-|TRBV7-9|-|TRBJ1-4
TGTGCCAGCAGCCCGGCAGGGACTAATGAAAAACTGTTTTTT
CASSPAGTNEKLFF
>-|TRBV30|-|TRBJ1-2
TGTGCCTGGAGTGGGACAAGCTTCTATGGCTACACCTTC
CAWSGTSFYGYTF
>-|TRBV15|-|TRBJ1-2
TGTGCCACCAGCAAGCGCGGGGAATCCTATGACTACACCTTC
CATSKRGESYDYTF
>-|TRBV5-1|TRBD1|TRBJ1-6
TGCGCCAGCAGCCCCGGGACAGGGAGGAATTCACCCCTCTACTTT
CASSPGTGRNSPLYF
>-|TRBV11-2|-|TRBJ1-5
TGTGCCAGCAGCCCGATGAGGACGGGGCAGCCCCAGCATTTT
CASSPMRTGQPQHF
>once|TRBV18|-|TRBJ1-2
TGTGCCAGTTCACCGTCGGGGGGCCGAAGTAACTATGGCTACACCTTC
CASSPSGGRSNYGYTF
>-|TRBV30|-|TRBJ1-6
TGTGCCTGGAGCTTAAGGGGGGGGGATTCACCCCTCCACTTT
CAWSLRGGDSPLHF
>many|TRBV7-3|-|TRBJ2-1
TGTGCCAGCAGCTTAAATCCCAGGGAGCAGTTCTTC
CASSLNPREQFF
>-|TRBV13|TRBD1|TRBJ2-1
TGTGCCAGCACCCTCTGGACAGGGAGGAATGAGCAGTTCTTC
CASTLWTGRNEQFF
>-|TRBV9|TRBD1|TRBJ1-5
TGTGCCAGCAGCGTAGAGGGAACAGGGGGGCAGCCCCAGCATTTT
CASSVEGTGGQPQHF
>few|TRBV7-3|-|TRBJ2-3
TGTGCCAGCAGCCCTGGGCGGGACAGCACAGATACGCAGTATTTT
CASSPGRDSTDTQYF
>-|TRBV5-4|-|TRBJ2-3
TGTGCCAGCAGCCCGGATCTAGCATTAAGGGCAGATACGCAGTATTTT
CASSPDLALRADTQYF
>-|TRBV28|TRBD2|TRBJ2-7
TGTGCCAGCAGTTCGGGGGGGCCCTACGAGCAGTACTTC
CASSSGGPYEQYF
>once|TRBV2|TRBD1|TRBJ2-5
TGTGCCAGCAGCGGACAGGGCCTAGAAACGGAGACCCAGTACTTC
CASSGQGLETETQYF
>-|TRBV4-1|TRBD1|TRBJ1-1
TGCGCCAGCAGCCGGGACAGGGGGTTTGGGAACACTGAAGCTTTCTTT
CASSRDRGFGNTEAFF
>once|TRBV29-1|TRBD1|TRBJ1-2
TGCAGCGCCGACAGGGGGGTAGCCTATGGCTACACCTTC
CSADRGVAYGYTF
>-|TRBV7-9|-|TRBJ1-6
TGTGCCAGCAGCTTAGGAATTTTGGAGCAAAATTCACCCCTCCACTTT
CASSLGILEQNSPLHF
>-|TRBV15|TRBD2|TRBJ2-4
TGTGCCACCAGCACGCGCTTCGGCGCGGGGGGAAGTGACATTCAGTACTTC
CATSTRFGAGGSDIQYF
>-|TRBV29-1|TRBD1|TRBJ1-2
TGCAGCGTTGAAGCCGACAGGGGCCTAGGGGGCTACACCTTC
CSVEADRGLGGYTF
>once|TRBV6-5|TRBD1|TRBJ1-4
TGTGCCAGCAGCCGGGGACAGGGGACTAATGAAAAACTGTTTTTT
CASSRGQGTNEKLFF
>-|TRBV12-5|-|TRBJ1-1
TGTGCTAGTGGTTTTCAGCGGGGATACACTGAAGCTTTCTTT
CASGFQRGYTEAFF
>few|TRBV2|-|TRBJ1-4
TGTGCCAGCAGCGGTTTGCAGGGGCGGACTAATGAAAAACTGTTTTTT
CASSGLQGRTNEKLFF
>-|TRBV12-5|TRBD1|TRBJ2-3
TGTGCTAGTGGTCGCGGACAGGGACCAACAGATACGCAGTATTTT
CASGRGQGPTDTQYF
>-|TRBV11-3|TRBD1|TRBJ2-4
TGTGCCAGCAGCAACAGGGGTGGAGGAAACATTCAGTACTTC
CASSNRGGGNIQYF
>few|TRBV5-5|-|TRBJ1-1
TGTGCCAGCAGCCCGGGCTGGGGGCCGGGCATGAACACTGAAGCTTTCTTT
CASSPGWGPGMNTEAFF
>-|TRBV5-4|TRBD1|TRBJ2-3
TGTGCCAGCAGCTTGCAGGGGGCAACAGATACGCAGTATTTT
CASSLQGATDTQYF
>-|TRBV9|TRBD2|TRBJ2-3
TGTGCCAGCAGCGTAGTCACTAGCGGGGTGGATACGCAGTATTTT
CASSVVTSGVDTQYF
>-|TRBV29-1|TRBD2|TRBJ2-5
TGCAGCGTGGGGGAAGCGGGGCTAGCAGAGACCCAGTACTTC
CSVGEAGLAETQYF
>-|TRBV9|TRBD1|TRBJ1-4
TGTGCCAGCAGCGTAACATTTGGGCAGGGGGCGGAAAAACTGTTTTTT
CASSVTFGQGAEKLFF
>few|TRBV2|TRBD1|TRBJ2-7
TGTGCCAGCAGGACACAGGGGGCTTCGAGCTCCTACGAGCAGTACTTC
CASRTQGASSSYEQYF
>-|TRBV5-1|TRBD2|TRBJ2-5
TGCGCCAGCAGCTTGGTGGAGGGGAGGGAAGAGACCCAGTACTTC
CASSLVEGREETQYF
>-|TRBV11-2|TRBD1|TRBJ1-1
TGTGCCAGCCTCCAGGGGGGGACAGGGAGGGATGAAGCTTTCTTT
CASLQGGTGRDEAFF
>few|TRBV11-2|TRBD2|TRBJ2-7
TGTGCCAGCAGCCGGGCGGGGGGCTGGTACGAGCAGTACTTC
CASSRAGGWYEQYF
>-|TRBV18|TRBD2|TRBJ2-2
TGTGCCAGCTCACCCCAGGAGCGGGGGGTCACCGGGGAGCTGTTTTTT
CASSPQERGVTGELFF
>-|TRBV30|TRBD1|TRBJ2-7
TGTGCCTGGCGACAGGGGAACTACGAGCAGTACTTC
CAWRQGNYEQYF
>-|TRBV4-1|TRBD1|TRBJ1-1
TGCGCCAGCAGCCAAGTCAGGGGGAGCACTGAAGCTTTCTTT
CASSQVRGSTEAFF
>few|TRBV28|-|TRBJ1-1
TGTGAGTGCAGGGGCTCAAACACTGAAGCTTTCTTT
CECRGSNTEAFF
>few|TRBV25-1|-|TRBJ2-7
TGTGCCAGCAACGGGAGGGGGCGCGAGCAGTACTTC
CASNGRGREQYF